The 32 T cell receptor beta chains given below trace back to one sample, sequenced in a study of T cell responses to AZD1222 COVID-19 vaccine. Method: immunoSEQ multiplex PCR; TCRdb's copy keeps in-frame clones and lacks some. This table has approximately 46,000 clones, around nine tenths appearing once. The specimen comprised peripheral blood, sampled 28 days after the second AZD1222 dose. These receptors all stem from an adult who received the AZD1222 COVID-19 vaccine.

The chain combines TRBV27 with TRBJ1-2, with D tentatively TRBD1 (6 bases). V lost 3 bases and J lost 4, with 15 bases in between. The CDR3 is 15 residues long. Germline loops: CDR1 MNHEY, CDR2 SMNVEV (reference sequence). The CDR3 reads CASSFTGAYAYGYTF. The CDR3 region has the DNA TGTGCCAGCAGTTTTACGGGGGCTTATGCCTATGGCTACACCTTC.

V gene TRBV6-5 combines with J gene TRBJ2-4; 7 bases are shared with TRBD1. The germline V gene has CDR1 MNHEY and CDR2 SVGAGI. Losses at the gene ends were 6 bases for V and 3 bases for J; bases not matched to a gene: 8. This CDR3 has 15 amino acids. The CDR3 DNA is TGTGCCAGCAGGAGACAGGGTCTTGTCAAAAACATTCAGTACTTC. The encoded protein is CASRRQGLVKNIQYF.

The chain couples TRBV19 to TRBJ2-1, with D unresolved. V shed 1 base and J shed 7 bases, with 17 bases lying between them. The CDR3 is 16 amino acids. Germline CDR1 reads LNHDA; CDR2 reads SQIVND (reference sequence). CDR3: CASSIVVHTAVNEQFF. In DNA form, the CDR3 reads TGTGCCAGTAGTATAGTGGTCCATACCGCCGTGAATGAGCAGTTCTTC.

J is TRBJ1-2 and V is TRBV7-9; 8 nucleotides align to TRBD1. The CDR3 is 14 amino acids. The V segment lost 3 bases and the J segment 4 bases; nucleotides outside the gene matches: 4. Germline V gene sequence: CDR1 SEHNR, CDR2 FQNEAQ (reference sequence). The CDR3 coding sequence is TGTGCCAGCAGCTTCGACAGGGGTGTCTATGGCTACACCTTC. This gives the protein CASSFDRGVYGYTF.

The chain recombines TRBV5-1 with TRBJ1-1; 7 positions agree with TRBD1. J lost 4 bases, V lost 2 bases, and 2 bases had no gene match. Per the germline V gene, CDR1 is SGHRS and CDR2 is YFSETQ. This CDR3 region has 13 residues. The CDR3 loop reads CASSFGDSTEAFF. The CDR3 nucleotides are TGCGCCAGCAGCTTTGGGGACAGCACTGAAGCTTTCTTT.

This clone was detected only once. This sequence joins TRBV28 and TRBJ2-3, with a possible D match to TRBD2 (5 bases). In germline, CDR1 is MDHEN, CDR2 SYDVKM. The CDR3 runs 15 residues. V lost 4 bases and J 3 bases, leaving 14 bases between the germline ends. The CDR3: CASSSWAEGTDTQYF. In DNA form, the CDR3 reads TGTGCCAGCAGTTCTTGGGCTGAGGGAACAGATACGCAGTATTTT.

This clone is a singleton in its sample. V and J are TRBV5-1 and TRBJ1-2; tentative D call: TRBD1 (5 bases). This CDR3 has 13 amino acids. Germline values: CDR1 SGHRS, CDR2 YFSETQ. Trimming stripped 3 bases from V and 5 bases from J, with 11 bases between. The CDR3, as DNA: TGCGCCAGCAGCTCCAGGGTACAATATGGCTACACCTTC. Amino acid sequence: CASSSRVQYGYTF. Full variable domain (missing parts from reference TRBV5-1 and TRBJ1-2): KAGVTQTPRYLIKTRGQQVTLSCSPISGHRSVSWYQQTPGQGLQFLFEYFSETQRNKGNFPGRFSGRQFSNSRSEMNVSTLELGDSALYLCASSSRVQYGYTFGSGTRLTVV.

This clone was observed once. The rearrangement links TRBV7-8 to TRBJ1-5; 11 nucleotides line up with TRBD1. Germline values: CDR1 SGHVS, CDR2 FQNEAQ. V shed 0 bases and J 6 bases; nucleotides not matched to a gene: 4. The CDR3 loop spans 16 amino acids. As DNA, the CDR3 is TGTGCCAGCAGCTTAGCGGGACAGGGGGAACGTCAGCCCCAGCATTTT. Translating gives CASSLAGQGERQPQHF.

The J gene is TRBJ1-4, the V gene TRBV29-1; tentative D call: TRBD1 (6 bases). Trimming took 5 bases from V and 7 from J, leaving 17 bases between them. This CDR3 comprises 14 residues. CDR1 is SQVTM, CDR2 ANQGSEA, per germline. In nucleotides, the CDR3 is TGCAGCGTTTTGGATGGGGGCGAAAGTGAAAAACTGTTTTTT. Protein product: CSVLDGGESEKLFF.

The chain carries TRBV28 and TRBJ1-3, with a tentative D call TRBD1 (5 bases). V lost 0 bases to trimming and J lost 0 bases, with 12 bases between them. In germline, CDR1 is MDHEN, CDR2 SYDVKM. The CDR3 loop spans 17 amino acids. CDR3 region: CASSLWGTSASGNTIYF. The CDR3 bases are TGTGCCAGCAGTTTATGGGGGACGTCGGCCTCTGGAAACACCATATATTTT.

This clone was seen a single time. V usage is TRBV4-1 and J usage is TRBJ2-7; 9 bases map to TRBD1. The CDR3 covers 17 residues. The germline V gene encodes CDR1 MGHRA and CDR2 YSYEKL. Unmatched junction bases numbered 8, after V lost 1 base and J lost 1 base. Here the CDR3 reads CASSQGGQGRMSYEQYF. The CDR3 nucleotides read TGCGCCAGCAGCCAAGGAGGACAGGGGCGAATGTCCTACGAGCAGTACTTC.

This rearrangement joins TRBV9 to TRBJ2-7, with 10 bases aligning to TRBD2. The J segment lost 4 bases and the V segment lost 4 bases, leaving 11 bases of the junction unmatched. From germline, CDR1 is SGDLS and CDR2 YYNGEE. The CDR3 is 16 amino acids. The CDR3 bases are TGTGCCAGCAGCCCTCGGCTAGCGGGAGTTAGGTACGAGCAGTACTTC. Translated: CASSPRLAGVRYEQYF.

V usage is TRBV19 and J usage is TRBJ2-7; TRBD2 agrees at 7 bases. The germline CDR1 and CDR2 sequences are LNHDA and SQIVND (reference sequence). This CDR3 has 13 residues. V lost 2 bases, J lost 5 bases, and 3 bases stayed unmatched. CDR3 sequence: CASSIREEDEQYF. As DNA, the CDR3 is TGTGCCAGTAGTATACGGGAGGAGGACGAGCAGTACTTC.

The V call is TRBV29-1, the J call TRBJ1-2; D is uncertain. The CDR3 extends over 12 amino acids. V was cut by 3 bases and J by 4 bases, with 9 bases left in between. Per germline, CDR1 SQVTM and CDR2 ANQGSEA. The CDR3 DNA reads TGCAGCGTTGATGCAGGCACCTATGGCTACACCTTC. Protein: CSVDAGTYGYTF.

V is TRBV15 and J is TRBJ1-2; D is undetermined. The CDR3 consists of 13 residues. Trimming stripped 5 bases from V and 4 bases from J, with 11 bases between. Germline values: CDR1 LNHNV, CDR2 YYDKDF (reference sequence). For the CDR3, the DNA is TGTGCCACCAGCTCCCGGGCGACCTATGGCTACACCTTC. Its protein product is CATSSRATYGYTF.

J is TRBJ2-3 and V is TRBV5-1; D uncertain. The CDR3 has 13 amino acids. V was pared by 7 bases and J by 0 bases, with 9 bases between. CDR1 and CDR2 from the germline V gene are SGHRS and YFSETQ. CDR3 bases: TGCGCCAGCCTTCAACCGAGCACAGATACGCAGTATTTT. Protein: CASLQPSTDTQYF. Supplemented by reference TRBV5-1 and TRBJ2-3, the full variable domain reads KAGVTQTPRYLIKTRGQQVTLSCSPISGHRSVSWYQQTPGQGLQFLFEYFSETQRNKGNFPGRFSGRQFSNSRSEMNVSTLELGDSALYLCASLQPSTDTQYFGPGTRLTVL.

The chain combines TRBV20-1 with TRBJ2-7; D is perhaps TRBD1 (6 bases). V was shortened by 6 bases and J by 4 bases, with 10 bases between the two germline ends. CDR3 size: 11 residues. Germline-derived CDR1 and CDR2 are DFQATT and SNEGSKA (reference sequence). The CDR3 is CSAKDSYEQYF. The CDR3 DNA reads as TGCAGTGCCAAGGACAGTTACGAGCAGTACTTC.

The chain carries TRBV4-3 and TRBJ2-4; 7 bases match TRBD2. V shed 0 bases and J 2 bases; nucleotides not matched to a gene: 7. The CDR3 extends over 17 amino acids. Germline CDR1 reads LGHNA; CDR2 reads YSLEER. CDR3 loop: CASSQDLASGTKNIQYF. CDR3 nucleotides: TGCGCCAGCAGCCAAGATCTGGCTAGCGGTACCAAAAACATTCAGTACTTC.

In nucleotides, the CDR3 is TGCGCCAGCAGCCGCATAATAGCGGGAGCTTACAATGAGCAGTTCTTC. It codes for CASSRIIAGAYNEQFF. This sequence joins TRBV4-1 and TRBJ2-1, with 9 bases matching TRBD2. This CDR3 contains 16 residues. The V gene's germline CDR1 is MGHRA and CDR2 YSYEKL. Trimming took 4 bases from V and 4 from J; bases not matched to a gene: 8.

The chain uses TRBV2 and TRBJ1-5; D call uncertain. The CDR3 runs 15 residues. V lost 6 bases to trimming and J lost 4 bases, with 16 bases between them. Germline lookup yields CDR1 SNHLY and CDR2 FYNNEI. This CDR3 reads CASREDYSGNQPQHF. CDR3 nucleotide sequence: TGTGCCAGCAGGGAGGATTACAGCGGAAATCAGCCCCAGCATTTT. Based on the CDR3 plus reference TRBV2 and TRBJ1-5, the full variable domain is EPEVTQTPSHQVTQMGQEVILRCVPISNHLYFYWYRQILGQKVEFLVSFYNNEISEKSEIFDDQFSVERPDGSNFTLKIRSTKLEDSAMYFCASREDYSGNQPQHFGDGTRLSIL.

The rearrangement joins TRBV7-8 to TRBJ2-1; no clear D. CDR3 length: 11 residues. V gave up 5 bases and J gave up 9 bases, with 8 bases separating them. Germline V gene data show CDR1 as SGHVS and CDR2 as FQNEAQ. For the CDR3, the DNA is TGTGCCAGCAGCCCTTGGACTGAGCAGTTCTTC. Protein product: CASSPWTEQFF. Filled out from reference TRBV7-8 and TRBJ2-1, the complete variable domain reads GAGVSQSPRYKVAKRGQDVALRCDPISGHVSLFWYQQALGQGPEFLTYFQNEAQLDKSGLPSDRFFAERPEGSVSTLKIQRTQQEDSAVYLCASSPWTEQFFGPGTRLTVL.

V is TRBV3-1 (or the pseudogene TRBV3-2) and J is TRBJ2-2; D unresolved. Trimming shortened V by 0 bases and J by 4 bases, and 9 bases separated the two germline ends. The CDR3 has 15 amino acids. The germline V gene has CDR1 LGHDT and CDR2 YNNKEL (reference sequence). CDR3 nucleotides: TGTGCCAGCAGCCAAGAGGGCCCGGGCACCGGGGAGCTGTTTTTT. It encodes CASSQEGPGTGELFF.

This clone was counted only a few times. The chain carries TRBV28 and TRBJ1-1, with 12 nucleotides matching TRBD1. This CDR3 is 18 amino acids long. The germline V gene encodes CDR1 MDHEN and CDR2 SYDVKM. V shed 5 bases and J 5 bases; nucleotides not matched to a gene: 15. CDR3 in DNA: TGTGCCAGCAGTCCCTCCCCGGGACAGGGGGCGAGGCCGACTGAAGCTTTCTTT. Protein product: CASSPSPGQGARPTEAFF. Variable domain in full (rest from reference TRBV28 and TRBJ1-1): DVKVTQSSRYLVKRTGEKVFLECVQDMDHENMFWYRQDPGLGLRLIYFSYDVKMKEKGDIPEGYSVSREKKERFSLILESASTNQTSMYLCASSPSPGQGARPTEAFFGQGTRLTVV.

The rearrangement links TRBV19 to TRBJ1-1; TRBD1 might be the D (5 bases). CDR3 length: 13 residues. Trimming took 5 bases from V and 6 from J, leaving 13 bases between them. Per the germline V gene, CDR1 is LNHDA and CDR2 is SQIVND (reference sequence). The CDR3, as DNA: TGTGCCAGTAGTCGCCACGGGGCGGCTGAAGCTTTCTTT. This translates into CASSRHGAAEAFF.

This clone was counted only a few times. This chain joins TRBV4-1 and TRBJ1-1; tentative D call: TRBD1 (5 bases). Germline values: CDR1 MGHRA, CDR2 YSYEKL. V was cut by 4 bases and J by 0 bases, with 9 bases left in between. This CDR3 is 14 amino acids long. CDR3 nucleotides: TGCGCCAGCAGCCTACAGGTCATGAACACTGAAGCTTTCTTT. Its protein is CASSLQVMNTEAFF.

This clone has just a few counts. CDR3 in DNA: TGTGCCAGCAACCTACCCTTTTCCTACGAGCAGTACTTC. Translation: CASNLPFSYEQYF. The rearrangement links TRBV2 to TRBJ2-7; D is uncertain. With 7 bases removed from V and 1 base from J, the gap between germline ends came to 11 bases. CDR3 size: 13 residues. The germline CDR1 and CDR2 sequences are SNHLY and FYNNEI. Combining the CDR3 with reference TRBV2 and TRBJ2-7 gives the whole variable domain EPEVTQTPSHQVTQMGQEVILRCVPISNHLYFYWYRQILGQKVEFLVSFYNNEISEKSEIFDDQFSVERPDGSNFTLKIRSTKLEDSAMYFCASNLPFSYEQYFGPGTRLTVT.

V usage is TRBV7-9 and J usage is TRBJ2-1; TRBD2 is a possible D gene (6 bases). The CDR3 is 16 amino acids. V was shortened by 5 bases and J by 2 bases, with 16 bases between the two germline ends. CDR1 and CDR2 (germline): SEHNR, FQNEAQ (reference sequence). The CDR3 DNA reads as TGTGCCAGCAGCCCGATTTTAGCGGCTGCCTACAATGAGCAGTTCTTC. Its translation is CASSPILAAAYNEQFF. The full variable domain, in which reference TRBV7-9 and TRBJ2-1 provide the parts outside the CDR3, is DTGVSQNPRHKITKRGQNVTFRCDPISEHNRLYWYRQTLGQGPEFLTYFQNEAQLEKSRLLSDRFSAERPKGSFSTLEIQRTEQGDSAMYLCASSPILAAAYNEQFFGPGTRLTVL.

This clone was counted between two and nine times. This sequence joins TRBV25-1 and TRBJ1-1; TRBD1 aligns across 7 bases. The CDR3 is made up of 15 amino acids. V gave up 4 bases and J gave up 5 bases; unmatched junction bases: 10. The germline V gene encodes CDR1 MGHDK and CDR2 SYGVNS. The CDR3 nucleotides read TGTGCCAGCAGTGCCCGGAACAGGGGAAAGACTGAAGCTTTCTTT. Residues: CASSARNRGKTEAFF.

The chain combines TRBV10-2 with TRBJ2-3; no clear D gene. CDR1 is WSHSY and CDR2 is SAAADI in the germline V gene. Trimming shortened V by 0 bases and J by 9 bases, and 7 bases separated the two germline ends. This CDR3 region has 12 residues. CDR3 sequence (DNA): TGCGCCAGCAGTGAGTCCGACGAGACGCAGTATTTT. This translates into CASSESDETQYF.

The CDR3 loop reads CSANPLYGYTF. The DNA of the CDR3 is TGCAGTGCTAACCCCCTCTATGGCTACACCTTC. This rearrangement joins TRBV20-1 to TRBJ1-2; D remains unclear. The CDR3 spans 11 residues. The germline V gene has CDR1 DFQATT and CDR2 SNEGSKA (reference sequence). Trimming shortened V by 4 bases and J by 4 bases, and 7 bases separated the two germline ends.

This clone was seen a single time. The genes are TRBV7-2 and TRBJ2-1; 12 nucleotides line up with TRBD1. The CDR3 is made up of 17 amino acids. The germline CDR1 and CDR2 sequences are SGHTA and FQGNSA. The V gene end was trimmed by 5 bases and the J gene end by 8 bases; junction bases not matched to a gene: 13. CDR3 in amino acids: CASSPQIRDRGLDEQFF. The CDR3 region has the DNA TGTGCCAGCAGCCCGCAGATCCGGGACAGGGGGCTCGATGAGCAGTTCTTC.

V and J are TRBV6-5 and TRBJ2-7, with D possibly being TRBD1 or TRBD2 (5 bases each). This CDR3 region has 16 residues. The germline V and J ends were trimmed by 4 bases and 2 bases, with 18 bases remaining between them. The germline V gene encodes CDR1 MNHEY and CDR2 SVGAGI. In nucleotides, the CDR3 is TGTGCCAGCAGTTCTGTTAACAGGAGGCCCCCCTACGAGCAGTACTTC. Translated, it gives CASSSVNRRPPYEQYF.